This entry describes one T cell receptor (beta chain). V was pared by 0 bases and J by 9 bases, with 9 bases of the junction left unmatched. CDR1 is MNHEY and CDR2 is SMNVEV in the germline V gene (reference sequence). The length of the CDR3 is 17 residues. The sample is drawn from a study of T cells in Graves' hyperthyroidism and ophthalmopathy. It was RNA transcripts that yielded the amplified TCR beta CDR3 regions. HTBI primers were used for first-round RT-PCR of the TCR CDR3. TCRdb reanalysed the multiplex PCR reads using MiXCR and keeps one entry per CDR3 protein. This table holds some 600,000 distinct CDR3 sequences, roughly 14% found once. Uncontrolled infection, other autoimmune disease, pregnancy and lactation each barred patients from inclusion. Clinicians diagnosed patients from clinical symptoms, serum thyroxine and TRAb, thyroid ultrasound and orbital computed tomography.

This receptor was identified in a woman aged 25 to 39 with Graves' hyperthyroidism that later progressed to Graves' ophthalmopathy. The material sequenced was blood. The J gene is TRBJ2-1, the V gene TRBV27; 12 nucleotides align to TRBD2. The CDR3 here is CASSLSGTSGSLLEQFF. The CDR3 DNA follows: TGTGCCAGCAGTTTATCAGGGACTAGCGGGTCCTTGCTTGAGCAGTTCTTC.